Each of the 31 T cell receptor beta chains below was sequenced from the same sample in a study of T-cell reconstitution after alpha-beta-depleted transplantation in children. Preparation of the TCRbeta library used unique molecular identifiers. TCRdb called the PCR reads again in MiXCR, with one record for every CDR3 protein. Counted here are hundreds of thousands of distinct CDR3 sequences, under 9.5% occurring once; the ten biggest clones make up 5% to 7%. The sequenced sample was PBMCs, mostly from graft donor cells, obtained 180 days after TCRalphabeta/CD19-depleted stem cell transplant. All receptors come from a male patient under 18 who had a stem cell transplant for acute lymphoblastic leukemia, so the T cells may come from the graft donor.

This clonotype was picked up many times. This chain links TRBV29-1 with TRBJ1-2; D is unclear. The CDR3 has 12 amino acids. Trimming removed 3 bases from V and 5 bases from J, with 10 bases in between. Germline values: CDR1 SQVTM, CDR2 ANQGSEA. This chain's CDR3 is CSVDWVRYGYTF. The CDR3 nucleotides are TGCAGCGTTGATTGGGTTAGGTATGGCTACACCTTC.

In this sample, this clonotype turned up many times. This chain uses TRBV18 with TRBJ2-7; 8 bases fit TRBD2. V dropped 2 bases and J dropped 3; count of bases not matched to a gene: 6. Germline values: CDR1 KGHSH, CDR2 LQKENI. The CDR3 totals 15 residues. The CDR3 nucleotides read TGTGCCAGCTCACCAGTCACTAGCGGAGTCTACGAGCAGTACTTC. It is translated as CASSPVTSGVYEQYF. Filled out from reference TRBV18 and TRBJ2-7, the complete variable domain reads NAGVMQNPRHLVRRRGQEARLRCSPMKGHSHVYWYRQLPEEGLKFMVYLQKENIIDESGMPKERFSAEFPKEGPSILRIQQVVRGDSAAYFCASSPVTSGVYEQYFGPGTRLTVT.

A remark on this clonotype: A read error may explain this, as a much larger clone is one base away. This chain links TRBV11-2 with TRBJ1-6, with TRBD1 identical over 7 bases. In germline, CDR1 is SGHAT, CDR2 FQNNGV. This CDR3 contains 17 residues. Trimming at V came to 3 bases and at J to 8 bases, leaving 13 bases not matched to a gene. The CDR3 nucleotides read TGTGCCAGCAGCTTGCGTTTCACAGGGGCCCGATATTCACCCCTCCACTTT. This sequence encodes CASSLRFTGARYSPLHF.

This clonotype qualifies as medium-sized. V usage is TRBV11-1 and J usage is TRBJ2-1; no definite D call. The CDR3 contains 12 residues. Germline V CDR1 and CDR2: SGHAT, FQDESV (reference sequence). The ends were cut back, 0 bases at V and 6 bases at J, with 3 bases in the middle. The CDR3 DNA reads TGTGCCAGCAGCTTAGCGTTCAATGAGCAGTTCTTC. Residues: CASSLAFNEQFF.

This clonotype was seen ten or more times. J is TRBJ1-3 and V is TRBV7-6; 7 nucleotides match TRBD1. Germline V gives CDR1 SGHVS, CDR2 FNYEAQ. Trimming removed 5 bases from V and 4 bases from J; junction bases left unmatched: 14. The CDR3 contains 17 residues. CDR3 protein: CASSPRPTGEGGNTIYF. In DNA form, the CDR3 reads TGTGCCAGCAGCCCCCGACCAACAGGGGAAGGAGGAAACACCATATATTTT.

This clonotype was found many times. Compared with germline, one end of the junction differs, possibly owing to a read error. The chain combines TRBV12-3 or TRBV12-4 with TRBJ2-1, with TRBD2 matching over 14 bases. This CDR3 contains 12 residues. The chain's CDR3 is CASSATSGGAHF. CDR3 coding DNA: TGTGCCAGCAGTGCGACTAGCGGGGGGGCCCATTTC.

There are many counts of this clonotype. J is TRBJ2-2 and V is TRBV20-1, with D unclear. This CDR3 has 17 residues. In germline, CDR1 is DFQATT, CDR2 SNEGSKA (reference sequence). V lost 0 bases to trimming and J lost 4 bases, with 18 bases between them. Here the CDR3 reads CSARDKIGWSGTGELFF. CDR3 DNA sequence: TGCAGTGCTAGAGATAAAATTGGGTGGTCGGGCACCGGGGAGCTGTTTTTT.

The table lists this clonotype with many counts. This chain connects TRBV12-3 or TRBV12-4 to TRBJ1-1, with TRBD1 matching 8 bases. J gave up 0 bases and V 7 bases, and 4 bases lay outside the gene matches. The CDR3 contains 14 residues. The CDR3: CASIRTGMNTEAFF. The CDR3 DNA is TGTGCCAGCATTAGGACAGGGATGAACACTGAAGCTTTCTTT.

This clonotype was seen ten or more times. This chain uses TRBV19 with TRBJ1-2; TRBD1 matches at 8 bases. CDR1 and CDR2 (germline): LNHDA, SQIVND (reference sequence). With 9 bases clipped from V and 1 base from J, the junction kept 7 bases outside the gene matches. The CDR3 covers 14 residues. Here the CDR3 DNA reads TGTGCCAGCCGATCAGGACAGGGTAACTATGGCTACACCTTC. This sequence encodes CASRSGQGNYGYTF.

This clonotype was seen at least ten times. V gene TRBV6-5 combines with J gene TRBJ2-7, with a tentative D call TRBD1 (6 bases). The CDR3 spans 15 residues. V lost 0 bases, J lost 2 bases, and 11 bases lay in between. Germline assignment: CDR1 MNHEY and CDR2 SVGAGI. For the CDR3, the DNA is TGTGCCAGCAGTTACTCGTCGACAGGACCCTACGAGCAGTACTTC. Protein: CASSYSSTGPYEQYF.

The sample holds many counts of this clonotype. This rearrangement joins TRBV6-2 or TRBV6-3 to TRBJ2-7; the match to TRBD2 covers 7 bases. CDR3 length: 15 residues. With 6 bases clipped from V and 0 bases from J, the junction kept 8 bases outside the gene matches. Germline V gene lookup returns CDR1 MNHEY and CDR2 SVGEGT. CDR3 bases: TGTGCCAGCAGGACCCCTAGCGGAAGCTCCTACGAGCAGTACTTC. It is translated as CASRTPSGSSYEQYF.

This clonotype was seen at least ten times. This sequence joins TRBV20-1 and TRBJ2-7, with TRBD1 identical over 7 bases. This CDR3 contains 12 residues. Germline assignment: CDR1 DFQATT and CDR2 SNEGSKA (reference sequence). The ends lost 5 bases at V and 7 bases at J; junction bases unmatched: 8. CDR3 sequence reads: CSAGTDSMEQYF. CDR3 bases: TGCAGTGCTGGGACAGATTCTATGGAGCAGTACTTC.

This clonotype was counted many times. The rearrangement uses TRBV6-2 or TRBV6-3 and TRBJ1-2, with D unresolved. This CDR3 is built from 15 residues. The V gene's germline CDR1 is MNHEY and CDR2 SVGEGT. Trimming pared 1 base from V and 4 bases from J, leaving 13 bases between. The CDR3 reads CASSYWSSAGYGYTF. In nucleotides, the CDR3 is TGTGCCAGCAGTTACTGGTCTTCGGCGGGCTATGGCTACACCTTC.

The sample holds many counts of this clonotype. The chain combines TRBV5-5 with TRBJ2-7; D not resolved. The CDR3 runs to 14 residues. Per germline, CDR1 SGHKS and CDR2 YYEKEE (reference sequence). The ends were cut back, 6 bases at V and 6 bases at J, with 19 bases in the middle. CDR3 in DNA: TGTGCCAGCATTTCTCACCCTCGGTGGGGCGAGCAGTACTTC. Translated: CASISHPRWGEQYF. Variable domain in full (rest from reference TRBV5-5 and TRBJ2-7): DAGVTQSPTHLIKTRGQQVTLRCSPISGHKSVSWYQQVLGQGPQFIFQYYEKEERGRGNFPDRFSARQFPNYSSELNVNALLLGDSALYLCASISHPRWGEQYFGPGTRLTVT.

This clonotype was counted at least ten times. The chain links TRBV9 to TRBJ2-7; 9 bases fit TRBD1. The V gene's germline CDR1 is SGDLS and CDR2 YYNGEE. J was trimmed by 6 bases and V by 4 bases; bases with no gene match: 8. CDR3 size: 14 residues. The CDR3 here is CASSTRTGVSEQYF. As DNA, the CDR3 is TGTGCCAGCAGCACCAGGACAGGGGTGAGCGAGCAGTACTTC. Full variable domain (remainder filled in from reference TRBV9 and TRBJ2-7): DSGVTQTPKHLITATGQRVTLRCSPRSGDLSVYWYQQSLDQGLQFLIQYYNGEERAKGNILERFSAQQFPDLHSELNLSSLELGDSALYFCASSTRTGVSEQYFGPGTRLTVT.

This clonotype has a count of ten or more. The rearrangement links TRBV24-1 to TRBJ2-1; 10 bases fit TRBD2. This CDR3 comprises 17 residues. CDR1 is KGHDR, CDR2 SFDVKD, per germline. Losses at the gene ends were 2 bases for V and 6 bases for J; bases not matched to a gene: 9. The CDR3 DNA is TGTGCCACCAGTGATTCGGGCCTAGCGGGAGATCGCAATGAGCAGTTCTTC. It codes for CATSDSGLAGDRNEQFF.

This clonotype was found many times. The CDR3 coding sequence is TGTGCCAGCAGCTCCCTAGCGGGGGGACCAACCGGGGAGCTGTTTTTT. Protein: CASSSLAGGPTGELFF. The gene calls are TRBV7-6 and TRBJ2-2; 11 bases agree with TRBD2. CDR1 SGHVS and CDR2 FNYEAQ come from the germline V gene. The CDR3 covers 16 residues. The V segment lost 4 bases and the J segment 5 bases; nucleotides outside the gene matches: 6.

This clonotype has at least ten counts. J is TRBJ2-1 and V is TRBV6-2 or TRBV6-3; tentatively, D is TRBD1 (5 bases). V lost 6 bases to trimming and J lost 5 bases, with 17 bases between them. Germline-derived CDR1 and CDR2 are MNHEY and SVGEGT. There are 15 residues in the CDR3. The chain's CDR3 is CASRLRTPTNNEQFF. The CDR3 DNA sequence: TGTGCCAGCAGGCTCCGGACACCTACTAACAATGAGCAGTTCTTC.

This clonotype showed up many times. Here the CDR3 reads CASSWVRFNSYEQYF. The CDR3 DNA is TGCGCCAGCAGCTGGGTTCGGTTCAACTCCTACGAGCAGTACTTC. The chain couples TRBV5-1 to TRBJ2-7; D remains unclear. This CDR3 has 15 amino acids. CDR1 is SGHRS, CDR2 YFSETQ, per germline. V lost 3 bases and J lost 0, with 13 bases in between.

In this sample, this clonotype turned up many times. This chain links TRBV5-1 with TRBJ1-1; 9 positions match TRBD1. The ends lost 0 bases at V and 3 bases at J; junction bases unmatched: 3. Germline V gene lookup returns CDR1 SGHRS and CDR2 YFSETQ. The CDR3 loop spans 15 amino acids. CDR3 DNA sequence: TGCGCCAGCAGCTTGGAGGACAGGGGATACACTGAAGCTTTCTTT. Translating gives CASSLEDRGYTEAFF.

This clonotype has at least ten counts. The CDR3 spells CASSRPSGGDTGELFF. Written as DNA, the CDR3 is TGTGCCAGCAGCCGACCTAGCGGCGGGGACACCGGGGAGCTGTTTTTT. The chain links TRBV5-5 to TRBJ2-2; 7 bases are a match to TRBD2. This CDR3 region has 16 residues. Trimming took 4 bases from V and 3 from J; bases not matched to a gene: 9. Germline CDR1 is SGHKS and CDR2 is YYEKEE (reference sequence).

This clonotype was recorded at least ten times. The chain carries TRBV5-1 and TRBJ2-4, with TRBD2 matching 8 bases. The trim removed 0 bases at V and 0 bases at J, leaving 5 bases unmatched. The germline V gene encodes CDR1 SGHRS and CDR2 YFSETQ. The CDR3 spans 17 residues. Here the CDR3 reads CASSLATLAGAKNIQYF. The CDR3 DNA sequence: TGCGCCAGCAGCTTGGCCACTCTAGCGGGAGCCAAAAACATTCAGTACTTC.

V and J are TRBV5-1 and TRBJ2-2; the D gene is possibly TRBD2 (7 bases). V gave up 1 base and J gave up 4 bases, with 14 bases separating them. Germline V gene data show CDR1 as SGHRS and CDR2 as YFSETQ. The CDR3 sequence is 16 residues long. CDR3 nucleotide sequence: TGCGCCAGCAGCTTGAGCGGGACATCTTTCACCGGGGAGCTGTTTTTT. It codes for CASSLSGTSFTGELFF.

The chain couples TRBV3-1 to TRBJ2-7; no clear D. This CDR3 spans 16 amino acids. V was shortened by 2 bases and J by 0 bases, with 14 bases between the two germline ends. CDR1 and CDR2 from the germline V gene are LGHDT and YNNKEL (reference sequence). The CDR3: CASSQTPGSASYEQYF. The DNA for the CDR3 is TGTGCCAGCAGCCAAACGCCAGGCAGTGCCTCCTACGAGCAGTACTTC.

With respect to this clonotype: A clone one base away is much larger, so this may be a read error. The chain carries TRBV5-6 and TRBJ2-3, with D possibly TRBD1 on 6 matching bases. Germline CDR1 reads SGHDT; CDR2 reads YYEEEE. This CDR3 has 15 residues. CDR3 loop: CVSSPQQGIADTQYF. The CDR3 nucleotides read TGTGTCAGCAGCCCCCAACAGGGTATTGCAGATACGCAGTATTTT.

Many counts were recorded for this clonotype. The chain links TRBV2 to TRBJ2-3; TRBD2 matches 7 bases. The V gene's germline CDR1 is SNHLY and CDR2 FYNNEI. Trimming cost V 2 bases and J 2 bases; bases outside gene matches: 10. The CDR3 has 17 amino acids. The CDR3 bases are TGTGCCAGCAGTGAATTAAGGAAGACTAGCCTCACAGATACGCAGTATTTT. This encodes CASSELRKTSLTDTQYF.

This clonotype was counted ten times or more. One junction end disagrees with the germline gene, perhaps due to a read error. The V gene is TRBV3-1, the J gene TRBJ2-1, with 9 bases aligning to TRBD1. This CDR3 spans 19 amino acids. From germline, CDR1 is LGHDT and CDR2 YNNKEL (reference sequence). The CDR3 sequence: CASSPGTGSGASSNNEQFF. The CDR3 region has the DNA TGTGCCAGCAGTCCCGGGACAGGGAGCGGAGCCTCCTCCAACAATGAGCAGTTCTTC.

This clonotype was detected many times. The chain couples TRBV11-2 to TRBJ1-5; no firm D call. V lost 0 bases and J 5 bases, leaving 8 bases between the germline ends. Germline-derived CDR1 and CDR2 are SGHAT and FQNNGV. This CDR3 spans 14 amino acids. The CDR3 nucleotides are TGTGCCAGCAGCTTAGATCGCGTAGATCAGCCCCAGCATTTT. Translation gives CASSLDRVDQPQHF.

This clonotype appeared many times. V and J are TRBV20-1 and TRBJ2-3; weak D call: TRBD1 (5 bases). V lost 0 bases and J lost 2, with 21 bases in between. Germline-derived CDR1 and CDR2 are DFQATT and SNEGSKA (reference sequence). This CDR3 has 18 residues. The CDR3 DNA reads as TGCAGTGCTAGAGATCAATACAGGAGCCTTGGATCCACAGATACGCAGTATTTT. Translating gives CSARDQYRSLGSTDTQYF.

This clonotype was seen repeatedly, ten times or more. This sequence joins TRBV15 and TRBJ2-2, with 10 bases that match TRBD1. The ends lost 8 bases at V and 6 bases at J; junction bases unmatched: 6. Germline V gene lookup returns CDR1 LNHNV and CDR2 YYDKDF (reference sequence). The CDR3 sequence is 14 residues long. CDR3 sequence reads: CATPPTGGPGELFF. Here the CDR3 DNA reads TGTGCCACCCCCCCGACAGGGGGCCCCGGGGAGCTGTTTTTT.

At least ten counts were recorded for this clonotype. The V call is TRBV6-1, the J call TRBJ2-3, with 8 nucleotides matching TRBD2. Germline CDR1 reads MNHNS; CDR2 reads SASEGT. The trim removed 7 bases at V and 3 bases at J, leaving 6 bases unmatched. The CDR3 loop spans 14 amino acids. The CDR3 sequence is CASNPGGGTDTQYF. The CDR3 bases are TGTGCCAGCAACCCGGGAGGGGGGACAGATACGCAGTATTTT.